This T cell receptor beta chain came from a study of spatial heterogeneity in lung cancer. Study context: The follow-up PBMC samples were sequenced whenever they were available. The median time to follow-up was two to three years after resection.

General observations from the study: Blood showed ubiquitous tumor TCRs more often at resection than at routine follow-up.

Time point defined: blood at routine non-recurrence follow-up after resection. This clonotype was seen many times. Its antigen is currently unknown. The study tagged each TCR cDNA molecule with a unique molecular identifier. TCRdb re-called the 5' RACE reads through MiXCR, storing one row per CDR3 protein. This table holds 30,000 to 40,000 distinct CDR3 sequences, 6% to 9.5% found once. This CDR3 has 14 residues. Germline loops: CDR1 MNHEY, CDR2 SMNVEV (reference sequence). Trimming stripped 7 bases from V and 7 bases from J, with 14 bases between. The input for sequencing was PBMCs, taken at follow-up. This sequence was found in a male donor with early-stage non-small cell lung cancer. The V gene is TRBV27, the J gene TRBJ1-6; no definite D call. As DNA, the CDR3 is TGTGCCAGCACCTCCCCGCAAGGGAATTCACCCCTCCACTTT. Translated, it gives CASTSPQGNSPLHF.